One TCR beta chain is described in this entry. Its antigen remains unknown. The data stem from a study of Ad26.COV2.S vaccination and SARS-CoV-2 variants. Study overall: Doses of Ad26.COV2.S were injected into muscle once or twice, 56 days apart. Regarding the study as a whole: Reported findings describe substantial breadth in spike-specific CD8+ and CD4+ T cell responses following vaccination.

In germline, CDR1 is LGHDT, CDR2 YNNKEL (reference sequence). The CDR3 consists of 17 residues. The V gene lost 5 bases and the J gene lost 4 bases, with 21 bases spanning the gap. Treatment indicated: over 15 received Ad26.COV2.S at low or high dose, single or two shots; about 5 received placebo; per-sample allocation not given. Day 63 after the first vaccine or placebo injection was the time point for sampling. Spike of the Wuhan-strain SARS-CoV-2 was expressed by an Ad26 vector, which formed the vaccine. The data were produced by immunoSEQ multiplex PCR, yet TCRdb's version contains in-frame clones alone and is incomplete. The sample includes roughly 320,000 clones, just over 85% of them seen just once.

The chain carries TRBV3-1 (or the pseudogene TRBV3-2) and TRBJ2-1; no firm D call. The clonotype originates from a person between 18 and 65 years old who received the Ad26.COV2.S COVID-19 vaccine or a placebo. Source: peripheral blood, taken in a trial of Ad26.COV2.S vaccine versus placebo. This CDR3 is CASSFTPSSLGYNEQFF. The CDR3 DNA reads TGTGCCAGCAGCTTCACCCCATCAAGTTTGGGGTACAATGAGCAGTTCTTC.